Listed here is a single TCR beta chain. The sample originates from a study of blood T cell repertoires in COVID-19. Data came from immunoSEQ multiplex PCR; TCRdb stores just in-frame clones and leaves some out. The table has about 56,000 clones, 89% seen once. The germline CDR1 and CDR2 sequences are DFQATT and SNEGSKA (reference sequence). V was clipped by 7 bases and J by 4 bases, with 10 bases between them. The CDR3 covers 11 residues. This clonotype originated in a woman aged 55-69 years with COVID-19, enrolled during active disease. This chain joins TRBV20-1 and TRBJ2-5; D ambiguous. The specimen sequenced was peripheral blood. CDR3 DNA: TGCAGTGGAGAGAGAGCAGAGACCCAGTACTTC. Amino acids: CSGERAETQYF.